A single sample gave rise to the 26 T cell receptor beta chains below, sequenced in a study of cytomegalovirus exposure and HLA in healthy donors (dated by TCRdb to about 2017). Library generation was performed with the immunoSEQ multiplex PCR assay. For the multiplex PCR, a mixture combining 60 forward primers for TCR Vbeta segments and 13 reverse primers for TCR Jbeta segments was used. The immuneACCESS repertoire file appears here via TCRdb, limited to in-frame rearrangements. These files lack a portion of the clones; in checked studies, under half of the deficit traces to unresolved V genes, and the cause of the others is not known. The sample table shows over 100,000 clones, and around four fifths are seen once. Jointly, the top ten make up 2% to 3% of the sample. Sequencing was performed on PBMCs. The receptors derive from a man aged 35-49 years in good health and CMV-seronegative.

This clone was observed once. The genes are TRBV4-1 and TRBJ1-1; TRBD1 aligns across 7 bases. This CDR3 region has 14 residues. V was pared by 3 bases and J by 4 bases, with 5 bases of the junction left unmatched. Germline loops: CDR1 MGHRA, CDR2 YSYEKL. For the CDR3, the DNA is TGCGCCAGCAGCCATCGACAGGGAGGCACTGAAGCTTTCTTT. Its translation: CASSHRQGGTEAFF.

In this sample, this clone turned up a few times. CDR3 amino acids: CASSSGQGAYNEQFF. The CDR3 coding sequence is TGTGCCAGCAGCTCCGGACAGGGAGCCTACAATGAGCAGTTCTTC. The chain couples TRBV7-2 to TRBJ2-1; 8 bases match TRBD1. V dropped 4 bases and J dropped 2; count of bases not matched to a gene: 4. Germline lookup yields CDR1 SGHTA and CDR2 FQGNSA. CDR3 length equals 15 residues.

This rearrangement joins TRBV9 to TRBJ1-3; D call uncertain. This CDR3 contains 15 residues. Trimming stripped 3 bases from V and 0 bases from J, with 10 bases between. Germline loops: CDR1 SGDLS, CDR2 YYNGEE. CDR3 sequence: CASSASGSSGNTIYF. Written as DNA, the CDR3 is TGTGCCAGCAGCGCTTCGGGGAGCTCTGGAAACACCATATATTTT.

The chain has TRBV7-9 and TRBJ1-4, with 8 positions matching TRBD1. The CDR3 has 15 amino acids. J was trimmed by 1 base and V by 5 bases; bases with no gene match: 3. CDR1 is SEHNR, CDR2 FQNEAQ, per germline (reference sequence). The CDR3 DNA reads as TGTGCCAGCAGCCGTACAGGGGGAACTAATGAAAAACTGTTTTTT. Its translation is CASSRTGGTNEKLFF.

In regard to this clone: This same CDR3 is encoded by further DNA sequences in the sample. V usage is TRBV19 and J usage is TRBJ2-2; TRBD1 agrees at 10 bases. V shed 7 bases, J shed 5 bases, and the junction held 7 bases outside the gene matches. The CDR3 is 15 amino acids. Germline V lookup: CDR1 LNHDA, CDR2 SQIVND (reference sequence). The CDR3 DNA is TGTGCCAGTACCCAAGGGACAGGGGTTACCGGGGAGCTGTTTTTT. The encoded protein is CASTQGTGVTGELFF.

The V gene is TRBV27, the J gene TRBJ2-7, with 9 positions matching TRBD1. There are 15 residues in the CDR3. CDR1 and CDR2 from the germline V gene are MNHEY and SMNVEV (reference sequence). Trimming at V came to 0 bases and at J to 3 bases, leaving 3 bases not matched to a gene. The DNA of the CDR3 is TGTGCCAGCAGTTTATCTGCGGGACAGGGCTACGAGCAGTACTTC. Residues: CASSLSAGQGYEQYF.

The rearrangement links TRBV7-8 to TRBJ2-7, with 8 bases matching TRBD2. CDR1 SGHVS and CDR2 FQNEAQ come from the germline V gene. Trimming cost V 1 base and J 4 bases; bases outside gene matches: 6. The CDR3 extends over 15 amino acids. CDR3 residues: CASSLVGSGVYEQYF. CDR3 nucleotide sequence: TGTGCCAGCAGCTTAGTGGGTAGCGGGGTTTACGAGCAGTACTTC.

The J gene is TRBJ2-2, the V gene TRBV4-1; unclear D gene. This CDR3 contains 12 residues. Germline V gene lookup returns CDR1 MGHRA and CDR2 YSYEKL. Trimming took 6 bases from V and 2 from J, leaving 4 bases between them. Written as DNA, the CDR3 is TGCGCCAGCAGTGGCAACACCGGGGAGCTGTTTTTT. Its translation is CASSGNTGELFF.

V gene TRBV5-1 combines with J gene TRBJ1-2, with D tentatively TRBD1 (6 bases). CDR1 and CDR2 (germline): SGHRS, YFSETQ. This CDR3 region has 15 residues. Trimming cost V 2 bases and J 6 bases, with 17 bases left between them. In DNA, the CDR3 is TGCGCCAGCAGCTTTGTGTTGGGACAAGCTCATGGCTACACCTTC. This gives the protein CASSFVLGQAHGYTF.

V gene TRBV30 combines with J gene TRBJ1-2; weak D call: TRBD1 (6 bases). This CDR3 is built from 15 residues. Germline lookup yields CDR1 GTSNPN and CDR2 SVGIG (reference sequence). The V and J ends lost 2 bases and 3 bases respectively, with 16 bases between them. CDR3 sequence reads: CAWSTQGPQYYGYTF. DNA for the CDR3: TGTGCCTGGAGTACCCAGGGGCCTCAGTACTATGGCTACACCTTC.

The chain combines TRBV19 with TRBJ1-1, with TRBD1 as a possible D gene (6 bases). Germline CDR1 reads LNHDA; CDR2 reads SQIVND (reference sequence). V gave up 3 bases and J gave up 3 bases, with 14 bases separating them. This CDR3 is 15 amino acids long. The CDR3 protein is CASSIGGRVDTEAFF. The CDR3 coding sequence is TGTGCCAGTAGTATCGGGGGGCGAGTGGACACTGAAGCTTTCTTT.

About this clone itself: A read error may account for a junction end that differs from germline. The CDR3 reads CASSLAANTEAFF. CDR3 DNA sequence: TGTGCTAGCAGCTTAGCGGCGAACACTGAAGCTTTCTTT. The chain recombines TRBV7-7 with TRBJ1-1; D gene ambiguous. Germline-derived CDR1 and CDR2 are SSHAT and FNYEAQ (reference sequence). The CDR3 loop spans 13 amino acids.

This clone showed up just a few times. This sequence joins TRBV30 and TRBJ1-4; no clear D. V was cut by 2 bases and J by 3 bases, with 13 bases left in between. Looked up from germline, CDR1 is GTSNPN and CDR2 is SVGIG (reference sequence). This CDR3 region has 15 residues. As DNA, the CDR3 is TGTGCCTGGAGTTCGGGAGGGCTCTCTAATGAAAAACTGTTTTTT. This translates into CAWSSGGLSNEKLFF. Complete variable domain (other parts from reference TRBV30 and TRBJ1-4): SQTIHQWPATLVQPVGSPLSLECTVEGTSNPNLYWYRQAAGRGLQLLFYSVGIGQISSEVPQNLSASRPQDRQFILSSKKLLLSDSGFYLCAWSSGGLSNEKLFFGSGTQLSVL.

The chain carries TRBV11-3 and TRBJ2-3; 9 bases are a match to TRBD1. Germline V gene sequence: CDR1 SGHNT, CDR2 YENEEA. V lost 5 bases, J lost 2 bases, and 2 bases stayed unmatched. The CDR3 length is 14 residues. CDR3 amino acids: CASSGQGSTDTQYF. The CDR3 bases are TGTGCCAGCAGCGGACAGGGGTCCACAGATACGCAGTATTTT.

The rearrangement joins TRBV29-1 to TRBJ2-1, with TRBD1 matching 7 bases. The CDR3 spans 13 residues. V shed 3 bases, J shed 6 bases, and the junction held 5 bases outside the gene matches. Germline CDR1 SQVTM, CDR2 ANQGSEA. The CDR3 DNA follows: TGCAGCGTTGAGGTGACAGGGCCCAATGAGCAGTTCTTC. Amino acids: CSVEVTGPNEQFF.

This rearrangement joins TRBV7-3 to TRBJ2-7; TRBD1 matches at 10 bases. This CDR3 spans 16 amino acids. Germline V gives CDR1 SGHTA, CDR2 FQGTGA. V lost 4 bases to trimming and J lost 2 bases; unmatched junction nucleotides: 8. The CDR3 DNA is TGTGCCAGCAGCTGGACAGGGGGTAGCCCGACCTACGAGCAGTACTTC. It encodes CASSWTGGSPTYEQYF.

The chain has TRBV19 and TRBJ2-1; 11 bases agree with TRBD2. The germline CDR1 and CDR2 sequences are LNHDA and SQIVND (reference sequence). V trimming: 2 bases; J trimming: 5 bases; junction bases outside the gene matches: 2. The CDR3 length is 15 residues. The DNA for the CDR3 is TGTGCCAGTAGTATACTAGCGGGGGGTAACAATGAGCAGTTCTTC. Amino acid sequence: CASSILAGGNNEQFF. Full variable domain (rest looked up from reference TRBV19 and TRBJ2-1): DGGITQSPKYLFRKEGQNVTLSCEQNLNHDAMYWYRQDPGQGLRLIYYSQIVNDFQKGDIAEGYSVSREKKESFPLTVTSAQKNPTAFYLCASSILAGGNNEQFFGPGTRLTVL.

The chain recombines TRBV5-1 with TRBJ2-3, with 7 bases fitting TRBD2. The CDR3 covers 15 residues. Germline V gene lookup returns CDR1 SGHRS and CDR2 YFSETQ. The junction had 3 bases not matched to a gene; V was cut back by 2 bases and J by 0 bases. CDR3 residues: CASSLSGASTDTQYF. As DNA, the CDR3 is TGCGCCAGCAGCTTAAGCGGGGCGAGCACAGATACGCAGTATTTT.

In nucleotides, the CDR3 is TGTGCCAGCAGTCACCCCAGGGGACCTAACTATGGCTACACCTTC. Translation gives CASSHPRGPNYGYTF. V gene TRBV27 combines with J gene TRBJ1-2, with D tentatively TRBD1 (6 bases). The germline V and J ends were trimmed by 5 bases and 0 bases, with 13 bases remaining between them. The CDR3 contains 15 residues. Germline values: CDR1 MNHEY, CDR2 SMNVEV (reference sequence).

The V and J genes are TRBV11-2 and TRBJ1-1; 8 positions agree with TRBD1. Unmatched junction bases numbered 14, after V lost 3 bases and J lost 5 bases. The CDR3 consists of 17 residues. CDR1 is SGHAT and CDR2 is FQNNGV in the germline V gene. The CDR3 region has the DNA TGTGCCAGCAGCTTCGTATCCACAGGGGGAATGGGAACTGAAGCTTTCTTT. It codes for CASSFVSTGGMGTEAFF.

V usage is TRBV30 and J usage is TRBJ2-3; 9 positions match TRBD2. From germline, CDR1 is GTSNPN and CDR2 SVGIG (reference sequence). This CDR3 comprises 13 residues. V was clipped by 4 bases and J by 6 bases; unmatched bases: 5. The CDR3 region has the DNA TGTGCCTGGAACCCTAGCGGGGCGGATACGCAGTATTTT. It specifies CAWNPSGADTQYF.

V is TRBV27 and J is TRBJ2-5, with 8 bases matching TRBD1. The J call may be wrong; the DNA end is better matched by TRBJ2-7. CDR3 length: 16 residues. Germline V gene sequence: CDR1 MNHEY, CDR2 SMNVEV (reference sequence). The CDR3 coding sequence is TGTGCCAGCAGTTTTTCAGAGAACAGGGGGAACTACGAGCAGTACTTC. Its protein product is CASSFSENRGNYEQYF.

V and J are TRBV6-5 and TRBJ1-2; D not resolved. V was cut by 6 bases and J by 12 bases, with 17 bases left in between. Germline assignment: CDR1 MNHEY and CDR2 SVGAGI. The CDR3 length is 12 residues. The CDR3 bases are TGTGCCAGCAGCCCCGTAGGAGCCGCTCACACCTTC. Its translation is CASSPVGAAHTF.

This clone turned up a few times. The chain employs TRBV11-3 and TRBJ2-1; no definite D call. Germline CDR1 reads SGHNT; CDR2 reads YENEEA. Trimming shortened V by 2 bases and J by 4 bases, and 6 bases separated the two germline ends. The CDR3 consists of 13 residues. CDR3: CASSLNLYNEQFF. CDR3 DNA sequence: TGTGCCAGCAGCTTAAACTTGTACAATGAGCAGTTCTTC.

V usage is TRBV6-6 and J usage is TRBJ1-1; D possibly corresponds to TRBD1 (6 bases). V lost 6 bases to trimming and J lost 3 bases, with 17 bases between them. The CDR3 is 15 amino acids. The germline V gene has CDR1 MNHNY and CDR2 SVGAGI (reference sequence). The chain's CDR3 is CASRGGGGSYTEAFF. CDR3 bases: TGTGCCAGCAGGGGGGGCGGGGGATCATACACTGAAGCTTTCTTT.

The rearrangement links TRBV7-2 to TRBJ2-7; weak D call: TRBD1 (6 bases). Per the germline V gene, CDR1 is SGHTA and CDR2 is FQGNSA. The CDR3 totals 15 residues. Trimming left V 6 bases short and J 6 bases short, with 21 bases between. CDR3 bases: TGTGCCAGCAGTTATTCTACAGGGACCCCCCGCGAGCAGTACTTC. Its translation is CASSYSTGTPREQYF.